The entry below describes one T cell receptor beta chain. Its target is not known. V lost 4 bases to trimming and J lost 5 bases, with 12 bases between them. Per germline, CDR1 SGHRS and CDR2 YFSETQ. This CDR3 spans 14 amino acids. The data are from a study of T cell responses to AZD1222 COVID-19 vaccine. Study-level points and caveats: A rise in Spike-specific TCR breadth and depth followed two AZD1222 doses. Mapped onto spike, vaccine-associated CD4 TCRs spanned it and were dominant at 160-218 and 743-854.

Repertoires were generated with immunoSEQ multiplex PCR, while TCRdb's copy carries only in-frame clones and drops some. The sample contains 120,000 to 150,000 clones, more than 85% of which appear only once. The chain carries TRBV5-1 and TRBJ2-2, with D unresolved. The starting material was peripheral blood, obtained on day 0 of AZD1222 vaccination. The TCR sequence derives from an adult in good health. CDR3 residues: CASSLPGVTGELFF. CDR3 in DNA: TGCGCCAGCAGCCTACCCGGAGTTACCGGGGAGCTGTTTTTT.